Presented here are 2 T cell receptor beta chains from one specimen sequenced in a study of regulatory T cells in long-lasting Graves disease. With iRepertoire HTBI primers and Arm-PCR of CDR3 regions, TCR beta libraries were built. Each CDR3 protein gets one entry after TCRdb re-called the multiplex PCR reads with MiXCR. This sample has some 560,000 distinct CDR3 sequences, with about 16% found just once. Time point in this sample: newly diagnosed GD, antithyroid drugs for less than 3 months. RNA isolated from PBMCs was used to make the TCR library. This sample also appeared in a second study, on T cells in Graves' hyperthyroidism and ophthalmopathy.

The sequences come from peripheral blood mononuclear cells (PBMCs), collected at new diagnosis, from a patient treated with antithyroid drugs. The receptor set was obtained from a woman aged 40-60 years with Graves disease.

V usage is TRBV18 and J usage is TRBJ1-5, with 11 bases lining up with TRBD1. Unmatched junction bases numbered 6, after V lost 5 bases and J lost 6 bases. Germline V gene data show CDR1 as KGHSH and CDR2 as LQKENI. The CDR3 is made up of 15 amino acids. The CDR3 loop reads CASSAGQGASQPQHF. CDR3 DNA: TGTGCCAGCTCAGCCGGACAGGGGGCGTCTCAGCCCCAGCATTTT. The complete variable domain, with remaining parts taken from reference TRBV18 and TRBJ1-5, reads NAGVMQNPRHLVRRRGQEARLRCSPMKGHSHVYWYRQLPEEGLKFMVYLQKENIIDESGMPKERFSAEFPKEGPSILRIQQVVRGDSAAYFCASSAGQGASQPQHFGDGTRLSIL.

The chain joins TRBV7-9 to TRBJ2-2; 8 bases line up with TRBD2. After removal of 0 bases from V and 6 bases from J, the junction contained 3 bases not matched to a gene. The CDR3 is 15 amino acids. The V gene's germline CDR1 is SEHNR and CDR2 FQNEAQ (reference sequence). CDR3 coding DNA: TGTGCCAGCAGCTTAGCTAGCGGGGAAGCCGGGGAGCTGTTTTTT. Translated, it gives CASSLASGEAGELFF. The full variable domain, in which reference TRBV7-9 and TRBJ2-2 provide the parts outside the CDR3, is DTGVSQNPRHKITKRGQNVTFRCDPISEHNRLYWYRQTLGQGPEFLTYFQNEAQLEKSRLLSDRFSAERPKGSFSTLEIQRTEQGDSAMYLCASSLASGEAGELFFGEGSRLTVL.